These 20 T cell receptor beta chains came from one sample sequenced in a study of blood T cell repertoires in COVID-19. TCRdb keeps only in-frame clones here, not all; method: immunoSEQ multiplex PCR. The profile covers under 250,000 clones, with around 83% appearing a single time and roughly 9.4% taken by the ten largest. Sequencing was performed on peripheral blood. The receptors come from a man in his forties or fifties with active or convalescent COVID-19.

V is TRBV7-9 and J is TRBJ2-1, with a tentative D call TRBD2 (6 bases). The V end lost 5 bases, the J end lost 5 bases, and 16 bases lay between the germline ends. There are 15 residues in the CDR3. The germline gives CDR1 SEHNR, CDR2 FQNEAQ (reference sequence). CDR3 region: CASSRSGRSNNEQFF. As DNA, the CDR3 is TGTGCCAGCAGCCGTAGCGGCCGTTCGAACAATGAGCAGTTCTTC.

V usage is TRBV6-5 and J usage is TRBJ1-3; D is uncertain. Trimming cost V 6 bases and J 0 bases, with 12 bases left between them. This CDR3 is built from 15 residues. Germline loops: CDR1 MNHEY, CDR2 SVGAGI. The CDR3 DNA reads as TGTGCCAGCAGCGAGGATAGGAACTCTGGAAACACCATATATTTT. This gives the protein CASSEDRNSGNTIYF.

This chain connects TRBV27 to TRBJ2-7; TRBD2 agrees at 8 bases. Germline V gene data show CDR1 as MNHEY and CDR2 as SMNVEV (reference sequence). The CDR3 spans 15 residues. J gave up 0 bases and V 5 bases, and 6 bases lay outside the gene matches. The CDR3 DNA sequence: TGTGCCAGCAGTACGACTAGCGTCCCCTCCTACGAGCAGTACTTC. Translated, it gives CASSTTSVPSYEQYF.

The chain carries TRBV6-5 and TRBJ1-4; 11 bases fit TRBD1. Germline trimming cut 7 bases from V and 7 bases from J; bases unmatched to any gene: 5. This CDR3 has 14 residues. Germline lookup yields CDR1 MNHEY and CDR2 SVGAGI. Written as DNA, the CDR3 is TGTGCCAGCACACGCGGGACAGGGGGTGAAAAACTGTTTTTT. Translated: CASTRGTGGEKLFF.

This clone was picked up a small number of times. The V call is TRBV27, the J call TRBJ2-1; a weak D match, TRBD1 (5 bases). The CDR3 length is 18 residues. The V and J ends lost 7 bases and 0 bases respectively, with 22 bases between them. Germline CDR1 reads MNHEY; CDR2 reads SMNVEV (reference sequence). The CDR3 DNA sequence: TGTGCCAGCAACTACGCAGGGTTTCCCCAGAGCTCCTACAATGAGCAGTTCTTC. It translates to CASNYAGFPQSSYNEQFF.

The rearrangement uses TRBV9 and TRBJ1-2; possibly TRBD1 for D (6 bases). The V and J ends lost 10 bases and 4 bases respectively, with 14 bases between them. CDR1 SGDLS and CDR2 YYNGEE come from the germline V gene. The CDR3 has 12 amino acids. The CDR3: CAPPTGAYGYTF. Here the CDR3 DNA reads TGTGCCCCCCCGACAGGAGCCTATGGCTACACCTTC.

The CDR3 spells CASLDREGEAFF. The DNA for the CDR3 is TGTGCCAGTTTAGACAGGGAAGGTGAAGCTTTCTTT. The J gene is TRBJ1-1, the V gene TRBV19; 7 bases fit TRBD1. In germline, CDR1 is LNHDA, CDR2 SQIVND (reference sequence). The length of the CDR3 is 12 residues. The V and J ends lost 8 bases and 7 bases, in that order; junction bases with no gene match: 7.

This clone was detected many times. The same CDR3 is also encoded by other DNA sequences in this sample. The V and J genes are TRBV7-9 and TRBJ2-7, with D maybe TRBD2 (5 bases). V was trimmed by 1 base and J by 2 bases, leaving 6 bases between them. There are 13 residues in the CDR3. Germline assignment: CDR1 SEHNR and CDR2 FQNEAQ (reference sequence). CDR3 DNA: TGTGCCAGCAGCTTAGTCGGGGCCTACGAGCAGTACTTC. Its protein is CASSLVGAYEQYF.

The chain joins TRBV10-3 to TRBJ1-1, with D tentatively TRBD1 (6 bases). There are 11 residues in the CDR3. V lost 6 bases to trimming and J lost 5 bases, with 7 bases between them. Germline V gives CDR1 ENHRY, CDR2 SYGVKD. The CDR3 loop reads CAIRGATEAFF. The CDR3 DNA reads TGTGCCATCAGGGGGGCTACTGAAGCTTTCTTT.

The chain uses TRBV24-1 and TRBJ1-2, with D unresolved. Trimming stripped 7 bases from V and 4 bases from J, with 9 bases between. Germline CDR1 and CDR2: KGHDR and SFDVKD. The CDR3 sequence is 12 residues long. The CDR3 loop is CATSSASYGYTF. In nucleotides, the CDR3 is TGTGCCACCAGCAGTGCCTCCTATGGCTACACCTTC.

This clone has just one count. One end of the junction fails to match germline, which may point to a read error. The chain joins TRBV6-5 to TRBJ2-1; 8 positions match TRBD2. Germline values: CDR1 MNHEY, CDR2 SVGAGI. The CDR3 consists of 13 residues. The CDR3 spells CASSYSATGTRVF. DNA of the CDR3: TGTGCCAGCAGTTACTCGGCTACCGGGACTAGGGTCTTC.

This chain uses TRBV30 with TRBJ2-7; no clear D. Germline CDR1 reads GTSNPN; CDR2 reads SVGIG (reference sequence). The CDR3 has 11 amino acids. V lost 3 bases to trimming and J lost 3 bases, with 6 bases between them. The CDR3 bases are TGTGCCTGGAGCCCCAACTACGAGCAGTACTTC. It yields the protein CAWSPNYEQYF.

V is TRBV19 and J is TRBJ2-7, with TRBD2 matching over 11 bases. There are 14 residues in the CDR3. CDR1 and CDR2 from the germline V gene are LNHDA and SQIVND (reference sequence). The ends lost 7 bases at V and 6 bases at J; junction bases unmatched: 8. The CDR3 nucleotides read TGTGCCAGTAAAAATAGCGGGAGGGCCGGCGAGCAGTACTTC. Translating it yields CASKNSGRAGEQYF.

The rearrangement uses TRBV7-9 and TRBJ2-7, with 11 bases identical to TRBD1. The length of the CDR3 is 15 residues. J was trimmed by 5 bases and V by 7 bases; bases with no gene match: 10. Germline values: CDR1 SEHNR, CDR2 FQNEAQ (reference sequence). The CDR3 DNA reads TGTGCCAGCACCGCCGGACAGGGGGCTGTCGACGAGCAGTACTTC. Translation gives CASTAGQGAVDEQYF.

The chain carries TRBV28 and TRBJ2-2, with D hard to call. The CDR3 contains 12 residues. V lost 1 base and J lost 7, with 4 bases in between. Germline CDR1 and CDR2: MDHEN and SYDVKM. The CDR3, as DNA: TGTGCCAGCAGTTTATCCGGCGGGGAGCTGTTTTTT. Its translation: CASSLSGGELFF.

This chain uses TRBV7-9 with TRBJ2-3; 8 bases align to TRBD2. The V gene's germline CDR1 is SEHNR and CDR2 FQNEAQ (reference sequence). J lost 0 bases, V lost 1 base, and 3 bases had no gene match. This CDR3 is built from 16 residues. The CDR3 spells CASSLELAASTDTQYF. The CDR3, as DNA: TGTGCCAGCAGCTTAGAACTAGCGGCTAGCACAGATACGCAGTATTTT.

V usage is TRBV3-1 (or the pseudogene TRBV3-2) and J usage is TRBJ1-2, with no clear D. Between the trimmed V and J ends, which lost 1 base and 7 bases, there was a span of 10 bases. The CDR3 length is 13 residues. The V gene's germline CDR1 is LGHDT and CDR2 YNNKEL (reference sequence). This CDR3 is CASSQGGGFGYTF. In nucleotides, the CDR3 is TGTGCCAGCAGCCAAGGAGGAGGGTTTGGCTACACCTTC.

The gene calls are TRBV9 and TRBJ1-3; perhaps TRBD1 as D (5 bases). V was shortened by 0 bases and J by 10 bases, with 8 bases between the two germline ends. Germline values: CDR1 SGDLS, CDR2 YYNGEE. This CDR3 is 12 amino acids long. DNA for the CDR3: TGTGCCAGCAGCGTAGATAAGGGGACCATATATTTT. Its translation: CASSVDKGTIYF.

J is TRBJ1-3 and V is TRBV5-6; D call uncertain. Germline loops: CDR1 SGHDT, CDR2 YYEEEE. CDR3 length: 16 residues. Trimming removed 3 bases at V and 0 bases at J, with 13 bases between. DNA for the CDR3: TGTGCCAGCAGCTGGGCCCGTCTACCCTCTGGAAACACCATATATTTT. Amino acid sequence: CASSWARLPSGNTIYF.

V usage is TRBV5-6 and J usage is TRBJ2-2; a weak D match, TRBD1 (5 bases). Deletions cut 0 bases from V and 5 bases from J, with 11 bases between. This CDR3 is 15 amino acids long. Germline CDR1 is SGHDT and CDR2 is YYEEEE. CDR3 loop: CASSLGGRVTGELFF. In nucleotides, the CDR3 is TGTGCCAGCAGCTTGGGAGGCAGGGTTACCGGGGAGCTGTTTTTT.